Following are 20 T cell receptor beta chains from one sample sequenced in a study of cytomegalovirus exposure and HLA in healthy donors. In the PCR, 60 Vbeta and 13 Jbeta primers were used. Sequenced by immunoSEQ multiplex PCR; TCRdb stores in-frame clones only, minus some. The sample carries about 140,000 clones, approximately 82% recorded once. Sequenced: PBMCs. The receptors were sampled from a woman aged 60-75 years in good health and CMV-seropositive.

The V and J genes are TRBV5-6 and TRBJ2-7, with TRBD2 as a possible D gene (7 bases). Between the trimmed V and J ends, which lost 3 bases and 7 bases, there was a span of 11 bases. Germline CDR1 is SGHDT and CDR2 is YYEEEE. There are 12 residues in the CDR3. The CDR3: CASSWGGREQYF. The CDR3 DNA is TGTGCCAGCAGCTGGGGGGGGCGAGAGCAGTACTTC.

This chain uses TRBV5-1 with TRBJ2-1; D is undetermined. Germline V gene lookup returns CDR1 SGHRS and CDR2 YFSETQ. V was pared by 0 bases and J by 6 bases, with 7 bases between. The CDR3 loop spans 13 amino acids. CDR3 region: CASSLGGSNEQFF. CDR3 nucleotides: TGCGCCAGCAGCTTGGGTGGTAGCAATGAGCAGTTCTTC.

CDR3 in amino acids: CASREGSQGAGNTIYF. Here the CDR3 DNA reads TGTGCCAGCAGGGAGGGGTCACAGGGGGCTGGAAACACCATATATTTT. This chain connects TRBV4-2 to TRBJ1-3, with 8 bases aligning to TRBD1. The CDR3 runs to 16 residues. Trimming at V came to 6 bases and at J to 2 bases, leaving 9 bases not matched to a gene. Germline loops: CDR1 LGHNA, CDR2 YNFKEQ.

The genes are TRBV29-1 and TRBJ1-2, with 10 bases identical to TRBD1. J lost 7 bases, V lost 7 bases, and 12 bases had no gene match. The CDR3 length is 14 residues. Germline assignment: CDR1 SQVTM and CDR2 ANQGSEA. CDR3 in amino acids: CSAELSGTGAGYTF. The CDR3 DNA is TGCAGCGCGGAATTGAGCGGGACAGGGGCTGGCTACACCTTC.

The gene calls are TRBV7-9 and TRBJ1-4; 10 positions match TRBD1. The CDR3 extends over 15 amino acids. Per the germline V gene, CDR1 is SEHNR and CDR2 is FQNEAQ (reference sequence). J gave up 4 bases and V 1 base, and 0 bases lay outside the gene matches. For the CDR3, the DNA is TGTGCCAGCAGCTTAGGGACAGGGGGTAATGAAAAACTGTTTTTT. Amino acid sequence: CASSLGTGGNEKLFF.

The CDR3 region is CASSTGDSSTKQYF. Here the CDR3 DNA reads TGCGCCAGCAGCACCGGGGACAGCTCTACGAAGCAGTACTTC. The chain couples TRBV5-1 to TRBJ2-7; 7 nucleotides line up with TRBD1. Germline CDR1 SGHRS, CDR2 YFSETQ. The CDR3 runs to 14 residues. The trim removed 4 bases at V and 8 bases at J, leaving 12 bases unmatched.

V is TRBV7-2 and J is TRBJ2-2; D might be TRBD1 (6 bases). Per germline, CDR1 SGHTA and CDR2 FQGNSA. The CDR3 runs 15 residues. V dropped 5 bases and J dropped 4 bases, with 14 bases sitting between them. In nucleotides, the CDR3 is TGTGCCAGCAGCGTACAGGGAACGAGCACCGGGGAGCTGTTTTTT. Translating gives CASSVQGTSTGELFF.

This chain links TRBV15 with TRBJ1-2, with D unresolved. The CDR3 loop spans 15 amino acids. V gave up 1 base and J gave up 3 bases, with 12 bases separating them. Germline V gene sequence: CDR1 LNHNV, CDR2 YYDKDF (reference sequence). CDR3 sequence (DNA): TGTGCCACCAGCAGAGGAAGCAGCGACTACTATGGCTACACCTTC. Residues: CATSRGSSDYYGYTF.

The rearrangement uses TRBV28 and TRBJ1-5, with D possibly matching TRBD1 (5 bases). This CDR3 contains 14 residues. Germline V gene lookup returns CDR1 MDHEN and CDR2 SYDVKM. Trimming cost V 8 bases and J 2 bases, with 13 bases left between them. For the CDR3, the DNA is TGTGCCAGCGGTCAGGGTGGAGGCAATCAGCCCCAGCATTTT. It yields the protein CASGQGGGNQPQHF.

The chain links TRBV4-3 to TRBJ1-4; the match to TRBD1 covers 7 bases. The V and J ends lost 0 bases and 2 bases, in that order; junction bases with no gene match: 9. The CDR3 has 18 residues. The V gene's germline CDR1 is LGHNA and CDR2 YSLEER. CDR3 amino acids: CASSQDPHRGLTNEKLFF. In DNA, the CDR3 is TGCGCCAGCAGCCAAGATCCCCACAGGGGCTTGACTAATGAAAAACTGTTTTTT.

V gene TRBV27 combines with J gene TRBJ2-2; no clear D. Germline CDR1 MNHEY, CDR2 SMNVEV (reference sequence). There are 13 residues in the CDR3. Trimming pared 6 bases from V and 4 bases from J, leaving 9 bases between. CDR3 coding DNA: TGTGCCAGCAGCGGTAGTCCCACCGGGGAGCTGTTTTTT. Translating it yields CASSGSPTGELFF.

This clone turned up a few times. The chain has TRBV28 and TRBJ1-5, with TRBD1 identical over 7 bases. J gave up 3 bases and V 1 base, and 6 bases lay outside the gene matches. The CDR3 loop spans 16 amino acids. Germline V lookup: CDR1 MDHEN, CDR2 SYDVKM. CDR3 in DNA: TGTGCCAGCAGTTTATCACCGGACAGGATCAATCAGCCCCAGCATTTT. The encoded protein is CASSLSPDRINQPQHF.

The rearrangement joins TRBV18 to TRBJ2-7, with 9 bases identical to TRBD2. CDR1 is KGHSH and CDR2 is LQKENI in the germline V gene. The CDR3 runs to 15 residues. V was pared by 1 base and J by 6 bases, with 7 bases of the junction left unmatched. In nucleotides, the CDR3 is TGTGCCAGCTCACCACTCGGCGGGAGGGCCCTCGAGCAGTACTTC. Protein sequence: CASSPLGGRALEQYF.

The chain couples TRBV5-1 to TRBJ2-7, with D possibly matching TRBD2 (6 bases). The ends were cut back, 2 bases at V and 5 bases at J, with 11 bases in the middle. The CDR3 is made up of 13 amino acids. Germline V gene data show CDR1 as SGHRS and CDR2 as YFSETQ. CDR3 loop: CASSFGGRDEQYF. CDR3 nucleotide sequence: TGCGCCAGCAGCTTCGGAGGGCGGGACGAGCAGTACTTC.

The rearrangement joins TRBV4-1 to TRBJ2-4; 8 bases line up with TRBD1. After removal of 3 bases from V and 6 bases from J, the junction contained 7 bases not matched to a gene. There are 15 residues in the CDR3. In germline, CDR1 is MGHRA, CDR2 YSYEKL. CDR3 protein: CASSQPTDRGNIQYF. CDR3 in DNA: TGCGCCAGCAGCCAGCCCACCGACAGGGGAAACATTCAGTACTTC.

The chain links TRBV4-2 to TRBJ2-3, with 11 bases identical to TRBD2. The CDR3 runs 15 residues. Germline V CDR1 and CDR2: LGHNA, YNFKEQ. Trimming cost V 4 bases and J 4 bases; bases outside gene matches: 4. In DNA, the CDR3 is TGTGCCAGCAGCCTACTAGCGGGAGATGCAGATACGCAGTATTTT. Protein sequence: CASSLLAGDADTQYF.

V and J are TRBV29-1 and TRBJ1-4; 9 bases agree with TRBD1. The CDR3 runs 12 residues. V was clipped by 7 bases and J by 6 bases; unmatched bases: 3. CDR1 and CDR2 (germline): SQVTM, ANQGSEA. The CDR3 region is CSGRTGDEKLFF. DNA of the CDR3: TGCAGCGGAAGGACAGGGGATGAAAAACTGTTTTTT.

This chain joins TRBV11-2 and TRBJ2-4; a possible D gene is TRBD1 (5 bases). Germline V lookup: CDR1 SGHAT, CDR2 FQNNGV. The CDR3 spans 14 residues. V shed 3 bases and J shed 5 bases, with 11 bases lying between them. CDR3 in amino acids: CASSLDNVQNIQYF. As DNA, the CDR3 is TGTGCCAGCAGCTTGGACAACGTCCAAAACATTCAGTACTTC. Complete variable domain (other parts from reference TRBV11-2 and TRBJ2-4): EAGVAQSPRYKIIEKRQSVAFWCNPISGHATLYWYQQILGQGPKLLIQFQNNGVVDDSQLPKDRFSAERLKGVDSTLKIQPAKLEDSAVYLCASSLDNVQNIQYFGAGTRLSVL.

The chain has TRBV2 and TRBJ1-3; 9 bases map to TRBD1. Germline-derived CDR1 and CDR2 are SNHLY and FYNNEI. Trimming removed 5 bases from V and 3 bases from J; junction bases left unmatched: 14. This CDR3 spans 18 amino acids. CDR3: CASSHLLPGTGNGNTIYF. CDR3 nucleotides: TGTGCCAGCAGTCACCTCCTGCCCGGGACAGGGAATGGAAACACCATATATTTT. The full variable domain, its missing parts supplied by reference TRBV2 and TRBJ1-3, is EPEVTQTPSHQVTQMGQEVILRCVPISNHLYFYWYRQILGQKVEFLVSFYNNEISEKSEIFDDQFSVERPDGSNFTLKIRSTKLEDSAMYFCASSHLLPGTGNGNTIYFGEGSWLTVV.

Comments on this clone: The junction and the germline gene differ at one end; a read error may be behind it. This chain joins TRBV7-7 and TRBJ2-7; D may be TRBD2 (6 bases). The length of the CDR3 is 13 residues. Germline V CDR1 and CDR2: SSHAT, FNYEAQ (reference sequence). This chain's CDR3 is CASSLGVGGEQYF. As DNA, the CDR3 is TGTGCTAGCAGCTTAGGGGTGGGGGGCGAGCAGTACTTC. Full variable domain (remainder filled in from reference TRBV7-7 and TRBJ2-7): GAGVSQSPRYKVTKRGQDVTLRCDPISSHATLYWYQQALGQGPEFLTYFNYEAQPDKSGLPSDRFSAERPEGSISTLTIQRTEQRDSAMYRCASSLGVGGEQYFGPGTRLTVT.